The 26 T cell receptor beta chains below were found in one sample sequenced in a study of shared clonotypes between healthy human individuals (dated by TCRdb to the early 2020s). The method behind the library was the immunoSEQ multiplex PCR assay. This immuneACCESS table, as held by TCRdb, lists in-frame sequences with V and J called but not all clones. Of the missing ones, under half trace to an unresolved V gene in checked studies; the others have no known cause. Counted in this sample were around 1,100,000 clones; approximately 80% of them appeared once. The top ten hold 0.85% to 1% of the sample. Source material: memory CD4+ T cells from PBMCs. The meaning of the sample's cell subset or site label: CD45RA-negative fraction. These receptors were taken from a man younger than 35 in good health. Some clones in this sample may be carry-over from other donors' samples.

For the CDR3, the DNA is TGTGCCAGCTCGGTTCATGGGGGCGGAGATACGCAGTATTTT. Protein: CASSVHGGGDTQYF. V usage is TRBV7-3 and J usage is TRBJ2-3; D possibly corresponds to TRBD1 (6 bases). The CDR3 consists of 14 residues. Per the germline V gene, CDR1 is SGHTA and CDR2 is FQGTGA. Trimming stripped 8 bases from V and 5 bases from J, with 17 bases between.

J is TRBJ2-3 and V is TRBV7-2, with 7 bases matching TRBD1. Germline V CDR1 and CDR2: SGHTA, FQGNSA. Trimming cost V 5 bases and J 0 bases; bases outside gene matches: 11. The CDR3 totals 17 residues. The CDR3 nucleotides are TGTGCCAGCAGCCCAAAATCTTCGGGACAGAGCACAGATACGCAGTATTTT. It translates to CASSPKSSGQSTDTQYF.

This chain joins TRBV5-4 and TRBJ2-7; 10 bases are shared with TRBD2. The trim removed 3 bases at V and 5 bases at J, leaving 5 bases unmatched. This CDR3 spans 14 amino acids. Looked up from germline, CDR1 is SGHNT and CDR2 is YYREEE (reference sequence). This chain's CDR3 is CASSSGTSEHEQYF. The CDR3 nucleotides read TGTGCCAGCAGCTCGGGGACTAGCGAACACGAGCAGTACTTC.

The rearrangement links TRBV5-5 to TRBJ1-2; 7 nucleotides match TRBD1. Germline CDR1 is SGHKS and CDR2 is YYEKEE (reference sequence). V lost 5 bases to trimming and J lost 6 bases; unmatched junction nucleotides: 10. The CDR3 is made up of 14 amino acids. Here the CDR3 reads CASRYGTASNGYTF. The CDR3 coding sequence is TGTGCCAGCAGATACGGGACAGCCTCCAATGGCTACACCTTC.

The CDR3: CASSLFPTGNNSPLHF. The CDR3 nucleotides read TGTGCCAGCAGTTTATTCCCTACAGGGAACAATTCACCCCTCCACTTT. The V gene is TRBV27, the J gene TRBJ1-6; maybe TRBD1 (6 bases). Germline V gene sequence: CDR1 MNHEY, CDR2 SMNVEV (reference sequence). The CDR3 is 16 residues long. Trimming pared 1 base from V and 7 bases from J, leaving 14 bases between.

The CDR3 DNA is TGTGCCAGCAGCATTTCGCCGGGACTAGGAGGTGATGAGCAGTTCTTC. Amino acids: CASSISPGLGGDEQFF. The chain links TRBV5-4 to TRBJ2-1; 8 bases align to TRBD2. Unmatched junction bases numbered 14, after V lost 4 bases and J lost 8 bases. Germline CDR1 reads SGHNT; CDR2 reads YYREEE (reference sequence). The CDR3 totals 16 residues.

This clone came up a few times. The V call is TRBV7-3, the J call TRBJ1-1; D might be TRBD1 (5 bases). V lost 5 bases, J lost 6 bases, and 19 bases lay in between. Per the germline V gene, CDR1 is SGHTA and CDR2 is FQGTGA. This CDR3 is built from 15 residues. The CDR3 here is CASSDTGTTRPEAFF. The CDR3 region has the DNA TGTGCCAGCAGCGACACGGGGACCACGAGACCTGAAGCTTTCTTT. The full variable domain, in which reference TRBV7-3 and TRBJ1-1 provide the parts outside the CDR3, is GAGVSQTPSNKVTEKGKYVELRCDPISGHTALYWYRQSLGQGPEFLIYFQGTGAADDSGLPNDRFFAVRPEGSVSTLKIQRTERGDSAVYLCASSDTGTTRPEAFFGQGTRLTVV.

The chain recombines TRBV28 with TRBJ1-3; D possibly corresponds to TRBD1 (6 bases). The CDR3 consists of 13 residues. V lost 9 bases and J 8 bases, leaving 17 bases between the germline ends. Germline V gene lookup returns CDR1 MDHEN and CDR2 SYDVKM. CDR3 DNA: TGTGCCAGACAGGGCGCGGTCGCGGACACCATATATTTT. Residues: CARQGAVADTIYF.

This clone was counted between two and nine times. This chain joins TRBV5-1 and TRBJ2-4; D perhaps matches TRBD1 (5 bases). Germline V gives CDR1 SGHRS, CDR2 YFSETQ. The CDR3 runs 13 residues. Trimming pared 5 bases from V and 5 bases from J, leaving 11 bases between. For the CDR3, the DNA is TGCGCCAGCAGTTTAACAGGCCAAAACATTCAGTACTTC. It translates to CASSLTGQNIQYF.

The rearrangement joins TRBV18 to TRBJ1-1; D is unclear. This CDR3 region has 12 residues. In germline, CDR1 is KGHSH, CDR2 LQKENI. V shed 4 bases and J shed 6 bases, with 9 bases lying between them. The CDR3 region has the DNA TGTGCCAGCTCACGAGAGGGCCCTGAAGCTTTCTTT. This codes for CASSREGPEAFF.

The V call is TRBV7-3, the J call TRBJ2-1; 9 bases map to TRBD2. Germline CDR1 reads SGHTA; CDR2 reads FQGTGA. After removal of 5 bases from V and 1 base from J, the junction contained 3 bases not matched to a gene. The CDR3 contains 15 residues. CDR3 residues: CASSPTSGSYNEQFF. As DNA, the CDR3 is TGTGCCAGCAGCCCAACTAGCGGGTCCTACAATGAGCAGTTCTTC.

The genes are TRBV13 and TRBJ1-4; a weak D match, TRBD1 (6 bases). Germline loops: CDR1 PRHDT, CDR2 FYEKMQ (reference sequence). The CDR3 loop spans 14 amino acids. V was cut by 1 base and J by 7 bases, with 10 bases left in between. For the CDR3, the DNA is TGTGCCAGCAGCTTAGTCCTAGGGGGTGAAAAACTGTTTTTT. This gives the protein CASSLVLGGEKLFF.

The CDR3 nucleotides are TGTGCCAGCAGCGTCCGGGAACTAGCGCCCAGGAGCTCCTACGAGCAGTACTTC. Translated, it gives CASSVRELAPRSSYEQYF. The chain combines TRBV7-2 with TRBJ2-7, with 7 nucleotides matching TRBD2. V lost 5 bases to trimming and J lost 0 bases; unmatched junction nucleotides: 16. Germline V gene sequence: CDR1 SGHTA, CDR2 FQGNSA. The CDR3 is 18 residues long.

Only one count was recorded for this clone. The rearrangement joins TRBV28 to TRBJ1-1, with a tentative D call TRBD1 (5 bases). Germline loops: CDR1 MDHEN, CDR2 SYDVKM. The CDR3 has 17 amino acids. V lost 5 bases, J lost 5 bases, and 24 bases lay in between. The CDR3: CASSPHGTFLASTEAFF. CDR3 coding DNA: TGTGCCAGCAGTCCCCACGGGACTTTTTTGGCCTCGACTGAAGCTTTCTTT.

This clone was seen many times. The chain joins TRBV6-4 to TRBJ2-2, with 10 bases identical to TRBD2. Germline CDR1 and CDR2: MRHNA and SNTAGT. The ends lost 0 bases at V and 6 bases at J; junction bases unmatched: 10. This CDR3 has 18 residues. The CDR3 loop is CASSDSEREGSGAGELFF. For the CDR3, the DNA is TGTGCCAGCAGTGACTCGGAGCGGGAGGGAAGCGGGGCCGGGGAGCTGTTTTTT.

The chain links TRBV5-1 to TRBJ2-2; D not certain. CDR3 length equals 15 residues. V lost 0 bases to trimming and J lost 4 bases, with 10 bases between them. Germline CDR1 SGHRS, CDR2 YFSETQ. CDR3 DNA: TGCGCCAGCAGCTTGGCTGCAGAATTCACCGGGGAGCTGTTTTTT. This encodes CASSLAAEFTGELFF.

This clone was observed once. This chain uses TRBV25-1 with TRBJ1-4; no firm D call. There are 16 residues in the CDR3. Germline V lookup: CDR1 MGHDK, CDR2 SYGVNS. Trimming shortened V by 5 bases and J by 4 bases, and 17 bases separated the two germline ends. CDR3 loop: CASSLGATHINEKLFF. CDR3 sequence (DNA): TGTGCCAGCAGTCTGGGTGCCACACACATTAATGAAAAACTGTTTTTT. The full variable domain, completed using reference TRBV25-1 and TRBJ1-4, is EADIYQTPRYLVIGTGKKITLECSQTMGHDKMYWYQQDPGMELHLIHYSYGVNSTEKGDLSSESTVSRIRTEHFPLTLESARPSHTSQYLCASSLGATHINEKLFFGSGTQLSVL.

This clone came up once. The rearrangement joins TRBV7-8 to TRBJ1-5; 10 positions agree with TRBD1. There are 16 residues in the CDR3. Germline V gene lookup returns CDR1 SGHVS and CDR2 FQNEAQ. J lost 5 bases, V lost 5 bases, and 9 bases had no gene match. The CDR3 DNA reads as TGTGCCAGCAGCCCTCGAATGACAGGGGGCCATCAGCCCCAGCATTTT. Translated: CASSPRMTGGHQPQHF.

This sequence joins TRBV30 and TRBJ1-1, with 8 bases that match TRBD1. In germline, CDR1 is GTSNPN, CDR2 SVGIG (reference sequence). The CDR3 is made up of 14 amino acids. Trimming took 4 bases from V and 4 from J; bases not matched to a gene: 8. CDR3 in DNA: TGTGCCTGGAAGGCAGGGGGCAGTTTCACTGAAGCTTTCTTT. Its translation: CAWKAGGSFTEAFF.

This chain joins TRBV5-1 and TRBJ2-1; D is perhaps TRBD1 (6 bases). The CDR3 extends over 15 amino acids. Per germline, CDR1 SGHRS and CDR2 YFSETQ. The V end lost 4 bases, the J end lost 8 bases, and 19 bases lay between the germline ends. CDR3 in DNA: TGCGCCAGCAGCCCTCCGGGACATGCGGGCGATGAGCAGTTCTTC. It is translated as CASSPPGHAGDEQFF.

The chain carries TRBV5-1 and TRBJ2-5; D is possibly TRBD1 (5 bases). V was cut by 1 base and J by 2 bases, with 9 bases left in between. Germline values: CDR1 SGHRS, CDR2 YFSETQ. The CDR3 is 14 amino acids. The DNA of the CDR3 is TGCGCCAGCAGCTTGATCAGGGTACAAGAGACCCAGTACTTC. It translates to CASSLIRVQETQYF.

The chain recombines TRBV7-9 with TRBJ2-3, with D maybe TRBD2 (6 bases). This CDR3 region has 14 residues. Trimming left V 2 bases short and J 2 bases short, with 8 bases between. From germline, CDR1 is SEHNR and CDR2 FQNEAQ (reference sequence). CDR3 coding DNA: TGTGCCAGCAGCTTACGGGACTTCACAGATACGCAGTATTTT. Its translation is CASSLRDFTDTQYF.

The J gene is TRBJ2-2, the V gene TRBV5-1; tentatively, D is TRBD1 (6 bases). Trimming left V 0 bases short and J 4 bases short, with 22 bases between. The CDR3 totals 19 residues. The germline V gene encodes CDR1 SGHRS and CDR2 YFSETQ. The CDR3 sequence is CASSLALSAYRDITGELFF. CDR3 bases: TGCGCCAGCAGCTTGGCCTTATCCGCTTACCGGGACATCACCGGGGAGCTGTTTTTT.

The chain recombines TRBV7-2 with TRBJ1-3; no clear D. With 1 base removed from V and 4 bases from J, the gap between germline ends came to 8 bases. The germline gives CDR1 SGHTA, CDR2 FQGNSA. The CDR3 is 14 amino acids. Here the CDR3 reads CASSLGVLGNTIYF. In DNA form, the CDR3 reads TGTGCCAGCAGCTTAGGAGTACTCGGAAACACCATATATTTT.

This chain uses TRBV15 with TRBJ2-5, with D uncertain. The CDR3 extends over 15 amino acids. From germline, CDR1 is LNHNV and CDR2 YYDKDF (reference sequence). Between the trimmed V and J ends, which lost 0 bases and 7 bases, there was a span of 15 bases. The CDR3, as DNA: TGTGCCACCAGCAGAGATTGGGGAATTGTGGGGACCCAGTACTTC. This gives the protein CATSRDWGIVGTQYF. The variable domain in full, with the rest retrieved from reference TRBV15 and TRBJ2-5, is DAMVIQNPRYQVTQFGKPVTLSCSQTLNHNVMYWYQQKSSQAPKLLFHYYDKDFNNEADTPDNFQSRRPNTSFCFLDIRSPGLGDTAMYLCATSRDWGIVGTQYFGPGTRLLVL.

This clone was seen just once. This sequence is one base from a far larger clone and is likely a read error. The same CDR3 can be traced to other DNA sequences in this sample. The V call is TRBV30, the J call TRBJ2-2; TRBD2 agrees at 11 bases. The CDR3 is 17 amino acids. Germline-derived CDR1 and CDR2 are GTSNPN and SVGIG (reference sequence). J lost 4 bases, V lost 7 bases, and 14 bases had no gene match. The CDR3 DNA reads TGTGCCTCAAACCCGACTAGCGGGATAGTTCGCACCGGGGAGCTGTTTTTT. As protein: CASNPTSGIVRTGELFF.